This TCR beta chain was captured in a study of blood T cells in healthy people across ages. The study's findings and limits: Per million T cells, the diversity of TCR beta decreased roughly linearly as age advanced. Researchers deemed the diversity estimates from one million T cells underestimates. Naive CD4+ cells and diversity were both higher in long-lived donors than in aged donors.

This clonotype was observed a few times. Its antigen is as yet unknown. Alongside a J-beta primer mix, a sample-barcoded 5' primer served in a second PCR lasting about 7 to 12 cycles. Every molecule of cDNA carried a tag from a template-switch adaptor with 12 random nucleotides. A single record per CDR3 protein comes from TCRdb applying MiXCR to the 5' RACE reads. The table records 1.8 million or so distinct CDR3 sequences, roughly two fifths of them present only once. The receptor comes from a human donor in good health. The sample was blood.

In nucleotides, the CDR3 is TGCAGCGTTGAGGACAGGGCAAAGCAGTTCTTC. This translates into CSVEDRAKQFF. This chain uses TRBV29-1 with TRBJ2-1, with TRBD1 matching over 8 bases. There are 11 residues in the CDR3. Losses at the gene ends were 3 bases for V and 11 bases for J; bases not matched to a gene: 3. Germline V gene data show CDR1 as SQVTM and CDR2 as ANQGSEA.